This TCR beta chain was documented in a study of blood T cell repertoires in COVID-19. Per the authors' pipeline: Amplification with reference gene primers provided the estimates of nucleated cell counts. Some clones are missing from TCRdb's copy, which holds only in-frame ones; the method was immunoSEQ multiplex PCR. For V, J and clone size, that table is used; D and trimming come from the DNA. The table has roughly 260,000 clones, around 82% seen once. Participants were placed into cohorts based on the clinical history they reported. The sequenced sample was PBMCs or T cells enriched from blood (not recorded which). The TCR sequence derives from a woman between 40 and 50 years old who had been exposed to COVID-19.

CDR3 in amino acids: CSAITGGAGNQPQHF. The CDR3 DNA sequence: TGCAGCGCTATAACAGGGGGCGCGGGTAATCAGCCCCAGCATTTT. The J gene is TRBJ1-5, the V gene TRBV29-1; 9 bases match TRBD1. The CDR3 sequence is 15 residues long. Germline V gene sequence: CDR1 SQVTM, CDR2 ANQGSEA. Germline trimming cut 7 bases from V and 4 bases from J; bases unmatched to any gene: 11. The entire variable domain, with the rest obtained from reference TRBV29-1 and TRBJ1-5, is as follows: SAVISQKPSRDICQRGTSLTIQCQVDSQVTMMFWYRQQPGQSLTLIATANQGSEATYESGFVIDKFPISRPNLTFSTLTVSNMSPEDSSIYLCSAITGGAGNQPQHFGDGTRLSIL.